Listed here are 5 T cell receptor beta chains from one sample, sequenced in a study of blood T cell repertoires in COVID-19. Method: immunoSEQ multiplex PCR; TCRdb's copy keeps in-frame clones and lacks some. The sample lists 200,000 to 250,000 clones; just over 90% were seen once. Material: peripheral blood. Receptors originate from a man aged 30-40 years with acute or convalescent COVID-19.

The J gene is TRBJ2-3, the V gene TRBV5-1; 10 bases fit TRBD2. Unmatched junction bases numbered 7, after V lost 3 bases and J lost 0 bases. CDR1 is SGHRS, CDR2 YFSETQ, per germline. The length of the CDR3 is 17 residues. The CDR3 loop is CASSWTSGGTSTDTQYF. As DNA, the CDR3 is TGCGCCAGCAGCTGGACTAGCGGAGGAACTAGCACAGATACGCAGTATTTT.

This clone was detected only once. This clone may be a read error of a much larger clone one base away. The chain employs TRBV14 and TRBJ2-5; no clear D. This CDR3 region has 12 residues. Germline CDR1 and CDR2: SGHDN and FVKESK. V was cut by 1 base and J by 4 bases, with 4 bases left in between. The CDR3 region has the DNA TGTGCCAGCAGCCAAGTCGGAGAGACCCAGTACTTC. Translation gives CASSQVGETQYF.

This chain links TRBV6-5 with TRBJ1-1, with 7 positions matching TRBD1. The V and J ends lost 6 bases and 0 bases, in that order; junction bases with no gene match: 4. This CDR3 has 14 residues. Germline CDR1 reads MNHEY; CDR2 reads SVGAGI. CDR3 coding DNA: TGTGCCAGCAGAAGACAGGGTCTGAACACTGAAGCTTTCTTT. Translated: CASRRQGLNTEAFF.

J is TRBJ2-2 and V is TRBV19, with a tentative D call TRBD2 (6 bases). CDR1 and CDR2 from the germline V gene are LNHDA and SQIVND (reference sequence). CDR3 length: 13 amino acids. Trimming shortened V by 3 bases and J by 6 bases, and 8 bases separated the two germline ends. The CDR3 bases are TGTGCCAGTAGTATCGGGGGTTCCGGGGAGCTGTTTTTT. As protein: CASSIGGSGELFF.

This chain joins TRBV2 and TRBJ1-4, with TRBD1 matching 7 bases. Trimming removed 4 bases from V and 7 bases from J; junction bases left unmatched: 6. This CDR3 contains 14 residues. CDR1 and CDR2 (germline): SNHLY, FYNNEI. The CDR3 DNA is TGTGCCAGCAGTGTGGAGGGGGCGAGTGAAAAACTGTTTTTT. Encoded protein: CASSVEGASEKLFF. The whole variable domain, filled in from reference TRBV2 and TRBJ1-4, reads EPEVTQTPSHQVTQMGQEVILRCVPISNHLYFYWYRQILGQKVEFLVSFYNNEISEKSEIFDDQFSVERPDGSNFTLKIRSTKLEDSAMYFCASSVEGASEKLFFGSGTQLSVL.